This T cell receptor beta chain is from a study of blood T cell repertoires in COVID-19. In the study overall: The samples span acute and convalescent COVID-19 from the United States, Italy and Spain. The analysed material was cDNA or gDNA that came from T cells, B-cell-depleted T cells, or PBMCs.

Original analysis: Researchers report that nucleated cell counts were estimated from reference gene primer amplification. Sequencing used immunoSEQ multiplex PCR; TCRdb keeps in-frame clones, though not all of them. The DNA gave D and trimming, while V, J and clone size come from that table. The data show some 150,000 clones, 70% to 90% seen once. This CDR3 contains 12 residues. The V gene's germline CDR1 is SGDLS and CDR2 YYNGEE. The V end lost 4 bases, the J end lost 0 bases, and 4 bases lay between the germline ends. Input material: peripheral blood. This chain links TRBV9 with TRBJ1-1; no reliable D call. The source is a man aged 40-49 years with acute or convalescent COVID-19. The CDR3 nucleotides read TGTGCCAGCAGCAATATGAACACTGAAGCTTTCTTT. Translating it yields CASSNMNTEAFF.